This section outlines one T cell receptor beta chain sequence together with its context. Its target is not known. This entry belongs to a study of shared clonotypes between healthy human individuals. The CDR3 spans 16 residues. Germline V gene data show CDR1 as SGHVS and CDR2 as FNYEAQ. V trimming: 7 bases; J trimming: 2 bases; junction bases outside the gene matches: 7. Source study methods: Junction-only sequences produced by ImmunoSEQ had no quality scores, so filtering differed. Method: immunoSEQ multiplex PCR; TCRdb's copy keeps in-frame clones and lacks some. The DNA was the basis for D and trimming; V, J and clone size are from that table. The repertoire holds just over 2,000,000 clones, with roughly 94% as singletons. The naive CD8 subset, CD45RO-negative cells positively selected for CCR7, excluded terminally differentiated effector memory CD45RA+ cells. Study-wide results and caveats: The study's rarefaction showed incomplete sorted-subset sequencing despite large depth. The study found lower generation probabilities in non-shared clonotypes than in those shared by all four donors.

The V gene is TRBV7-6, the J gene TRBJ2-1; 11 bases are a match to TRBD2. This receptor was obtained from a man younger than 30 in good health. The source material was naive CD8+ T cells sorted from blood. This chain's CDR3 is CASTESGLAAYNEQFF. CDR3 nucleotides: TGTGCCAGCACCGAATCGGGACTAGCGGCCTACAATGAGCAGTTCTTC.